This T cell receptor beta chain was recorded in a study of OX40 agonist ivuxolimab in advanced cancers. Study at large: Patients were treated with ivuxolimab, an agonistic anti-OX40 (CD134) antibody. Age averaged about 62 years (range roughly 23 to 79), and 82.7% were male.

Study-level results: The average count of expanded clones was higher among CD8+ T cells than among CD4+.

This clone has just one count. Its antigen is undetermined. Produced via immunoSEQ multiplex PCR; TCRdb's table is partial and in-frame only. The sample has around 25,000 clones, about 83% seen once; the top ten hold more than 6.5%. From germline, CDR1 is SGHVS and CDR2 FQNEAQ. The CDR3 totals 13 residues. V lost 4 bases and J lost 5, with 9 bases in between. This chain connects TRBV7-8 to TRBJ1-3; D is perhaps TRBD1 (5 bases). This receptor was obtained from an adult with an advanced solid tumor such as melanoma, head and neck, liver or kidney cancer. The source was CD4+ or CD8+ T cells sorted from blood, collected in a trial of the OX40 agonist ivuxolimab. The CDR3 loop reads CASSSGMRNTIYF. CDR3 sequence (DNA): TGTGCCAGCAGCTCAGGGATGCGAAACACCATATATTTT.